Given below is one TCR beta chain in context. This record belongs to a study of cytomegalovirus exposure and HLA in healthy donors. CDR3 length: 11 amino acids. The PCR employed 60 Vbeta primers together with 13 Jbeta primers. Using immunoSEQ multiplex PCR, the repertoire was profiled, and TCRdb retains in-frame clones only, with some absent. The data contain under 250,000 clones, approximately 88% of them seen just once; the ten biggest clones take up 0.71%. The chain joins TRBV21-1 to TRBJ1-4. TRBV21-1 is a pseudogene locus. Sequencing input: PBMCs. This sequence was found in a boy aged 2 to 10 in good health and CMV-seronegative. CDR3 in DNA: TGTGCCAGCAGCAAAGGCCGGAAACTGTTTTTT. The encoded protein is CASSKGRKLFF.